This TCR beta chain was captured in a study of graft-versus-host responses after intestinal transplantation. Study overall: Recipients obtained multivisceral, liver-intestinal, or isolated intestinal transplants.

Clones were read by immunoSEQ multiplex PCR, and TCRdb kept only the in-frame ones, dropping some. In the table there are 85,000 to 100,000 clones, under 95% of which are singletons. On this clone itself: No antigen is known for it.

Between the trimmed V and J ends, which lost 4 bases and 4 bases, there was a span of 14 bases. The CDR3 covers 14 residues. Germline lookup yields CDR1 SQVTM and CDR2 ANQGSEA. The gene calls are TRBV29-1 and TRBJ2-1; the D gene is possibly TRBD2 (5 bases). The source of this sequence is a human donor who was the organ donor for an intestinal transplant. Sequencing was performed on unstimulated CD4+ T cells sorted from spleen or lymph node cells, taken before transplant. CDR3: CSVVVLAAYNEQFF. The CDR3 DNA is TGCAGCGTTGTGGTCCTAGCAGCGTACAATGAGCAGTTCTTC.